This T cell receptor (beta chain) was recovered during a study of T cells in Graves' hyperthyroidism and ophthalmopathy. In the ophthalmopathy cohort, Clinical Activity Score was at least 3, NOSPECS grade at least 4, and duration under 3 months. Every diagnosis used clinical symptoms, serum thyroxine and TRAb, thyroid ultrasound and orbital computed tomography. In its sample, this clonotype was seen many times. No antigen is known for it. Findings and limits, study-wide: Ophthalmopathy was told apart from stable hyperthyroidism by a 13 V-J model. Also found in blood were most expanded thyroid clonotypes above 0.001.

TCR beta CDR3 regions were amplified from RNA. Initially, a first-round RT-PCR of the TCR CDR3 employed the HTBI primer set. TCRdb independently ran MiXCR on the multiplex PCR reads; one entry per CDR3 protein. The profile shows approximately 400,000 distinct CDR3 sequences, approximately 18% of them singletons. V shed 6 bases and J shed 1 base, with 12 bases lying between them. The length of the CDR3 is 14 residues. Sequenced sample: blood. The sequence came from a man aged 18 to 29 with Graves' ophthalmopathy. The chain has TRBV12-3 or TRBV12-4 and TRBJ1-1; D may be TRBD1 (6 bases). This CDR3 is CASSERGRNTEAFF. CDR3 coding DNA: TGTGCCAGCAGCGAAAGGGGGAGGAACACTGAAGCTTTCTTT.